These T cell receptor beta chains were read from a single sample in a study of blood T cells in healthy people across ages. Each CDR3 protein is one row after TCRdb ran MiXCR on the 5' RACE reads. This table holds about 930,000 distinct CDR3 sequences, approximately 32% found once. These data are also associated with another study on T cells of mothers and their children.

Sequenced: blood. Source of these receptors: a woman in her forties in good health. Both conserved end residues are part of each CDR3. D genes are given only for firm matches. Clone size is not always given. Where it is, it says once, few, many or a class for expanded clones.

j_call v_call d_call clone_size cdr3_nt cdr3_aa
TRBJ2-2 TRBV3-1 TRBD1 . TGTGCCAGCATGGGACAGGGGTATTCCGGGGAGCTGTTTTTT CASMGQGYSGELFF
TRBJ2-5 TRBV24-1 TRBD2 few TGTGCCACCAGTGATATAGCGGGGATACAAGAGACCCAGTACTTC CATSDIAGIQETQYF
TRBJ2-5 TRBV28 . . TGTGCCAGCAGTTTCTCCGGGCAGGCAAAGGGACAAGAGACCCAGTACTTC CASSFSGQAKGQETQYF
TRBJ2-7 TRBV3-1 . . TGTGCCAGCAGCCATGGTGTAACAGGCTACGAGCGGTACTTC CASSHGVTGYERYF
TRBJ2-1 TRBV20-1 TRBD2 . TGCAGTGCTAGAGCAGGGAGGGGCTCCTACAATGAGCAGTTCTTC CSARAGRGSYNEQFF
TRBJ1-5 TRBV20-1 . . TGCAGTGCTAGCATAGACAGGAGCCTTTATAGCAATCAGCCCCAGCATTTT CSASIDRSLYSNQPQHF
TRBJ2-5 TRBV5-6 TRBD2 few TGTGCCAGCAGCCACCGCCCTAGCGGGATGCAAGAGACCCAGTACTTC CASSHRPSGMQETQYF
TRBJ1-6 TRBV28 . . TGTGCCAGCAGCCTCCGGGTCTATAATTCACCCCTCCACTTT CASSLRVYNSPLHF
TRBJ1-3 TRBV6-5 . . TGTGCCAGCAGTTACTCGAGGAGTCCCACTGTGCTCTCTGGAAACACCATATATTTT CASSYSRSPTVLSGNTIYF
TRBJ1-1 TRBV4-3 . once TGCGCCAGCAGCCAAGCGAAAATATACCAGGGTGGGGCTTTCTTT CASSQAKIYQGGAFF
TRBJ1-5 TRBV28 . . TGTGCCAGCAGTTTAGCAACGGGGTCTAGCAATCAGCCCCAGCATTTT CASSLATGSSNQPQHF
TRBJ2-7 TRBV30 . . TGTGCCTGGAGCCCAGCCGCGGGTTCCTACAATGAGCAGTACTTC CAWSPAAGSYNEQYF
TRBJ1-6 TRBV7-9 TRBD1 few TGTGCCAGCAGCTCACAGGGGATGTCACCCCTCCACTTT CASSSQGMSPLHF
TRBJ2-6 TRBV25-1 . few TGTGCCAGCAGTGTCTCCACATGGAGCTCTGGGGCCAACGTCCTGACTTTC CASSVSTWSSGANVLTF
TRBJ1-6 TRBV20-1 . . TGCAGTGCTAGAGTATCAGTGGCAACCTATAATTCACCCCTCCACTTT CSARVSVATYNSPLHF
TRBJ2-6 TRBV14 . many TGTGCCAGCAGCCAGGGAAGGTTCTCTGGGGCCAACGTCCTGACTTTC CASSQGRFSGANVLTF
TRBJ1-2 TRBV20-1 TRBD1 . TGCAGTGCTAGAGGCCGGGACAGGGGAGAGTATGGCTACACCTTC CSARGRDRGEYGYTF
TRBJ2-3 TRBV27 . . TGTGCCAGCAGTTTGAGTGAGGCGGTAGATACGCAGTATTTT CASSLSEAVDTQYF
TRBJ2-1 TRBV6-2/TRBV6-3 TRBD2 . TGTGCCAGCAAAACTAGCGGGAGTGACTACAATGAGCAGTTCTTC CASKTSGSDYNEQFF
TRBJ2-5 TRBV4-1 TRBD2 few TGCGCCAGCAGCCACGGCTTAGCGGGGGGCGGCGTCAAGACCCAGTACTTC CASSHGLAGGGVKTQYF
TRBJ1-5 TRBV3-1 . few TGTGCCAGCAGCCCCTGGGACAGCAATCAGCCCCAGCATTTT CASSPWDSNQPQHF
TRBJ1-2 TRBV18 TRBD1 . TGTGCCAGCTCGTGGGACAGGGACTATGGCTACACCTTC CASSWDRDYGYTF
TRBJ2-1 TRBV27 TRBD1 . TGTGCCAGCAGTTATAACAGGGGATTCTTCCAACCGGATGAGCAGTTCTTC CASSYNRGFFQPDEQFF
TRBJ2-1 TRBV10-2 . many TGCGCCAGCAACCATGGGGGGGGGCTCAATGAGCAGTTCTTC CASNHGGGLNEQFF
TRBJ1-5 TRBV20-1 . . TGCAGTGCCCCGGGGGAGGGCAATCAGCCCCAGCATTTT CSAPGEGNQPQHF
TRBJ1-1 TRBV3-1 . . TGTGCCAGCAGCCAACAGGGGTGGGAAGCTTTCTTT CASSQQGWEAFF
TRBJ2-7 TRBV6-1 . . TGTGCCAGCAGTGCACCGGGACGGAGGGACGAGCAGTACTTC CASSAPGRRDEQYF
TRBJ2-2 TRBV4-2 . . TGTGCCAGCAGCCAAGATCATACGGGGCAGGGCACCGGGGAGCTGTTTTTT CASSQDHTGQGTGELFF